This TCR beta chain was captured in a study of Ad26.COV2.S vaccination and SARS-CoV-2 variants (dated by TCRdb to the early 2020s). Notes on the research overall: Donors in the vaccine arm were drawn from COV1001, a phase I-IIa trial of Ad26.COV2.S in healthy adults that was multicentre, randomized, double-blind and placebo-controlled. Ad26.COV2.S was given intramuscularly at 5x10^10 or 1x10^11 viral particles, as a single shot or as two shots 56 days apart. TCRbeta repertoire sequencing was used to assess the specificity and breadth of SARS-CoV-2-reactive T cell receptors after Ad26.COV2.S vaccination. The TCR-sequenced set comprised roughly 30 samples: approximately 19 Ad26.COV2.S vaccine recipients, 5 placebo recipients and 8 SARS-CoV-2 convalescent individuals. Participants in the trial were split at random into five groups of five each, receiving low-dose or high-dose Ad26.COV2.S once or twice, or else placebo on both occasions. Blinding of investigators to trial group allocation was maintained during experiments and outcome assessment. General conclusions and limits of the study: According to the authors, total T cell responses may have been underestimated by the TCR breadth and depth analyses. Comparing responses between vaccine doses or regimens was not something the study was powered to do. Spike-specific TCR breadth was higher in Ad26.COV2.S recipients than in placebo recipients (P = 0.0014). After vaccination, spike-specific CD8+ and CD4+ T cell responses were reported to show substantial breadth. Vaccine and placebo recipients had comparable non-spike TCR breadth, which fits with the vaccine containing only spike.

About this clone: The clone's antigen remains unknown. Qualities for individual bases were not recorded, and no much larger clone is one base off.

The immunoSEQ Assay was the method used to sequence TCRbeta CDR3 regions. After extraction, genomic DNA underwent amplification by bias-controlled multiplex PCR, followed by high-throughput sequencing. For the original study's pipeline: To quantify the absolute abundance of every unique TCRbeta CDR3 region, sequences were collapsed and filtered. Usable DNA was measured by amplifying reference genes present in all nucleated cells, and TCRbeta template counts were normalized to that usable DNA to estimate T cell fraction. Repertoire TCRs were annotated as SARS-CoV-2-specific by exact matching of V gene, CDR3 amino acid sequence and J gene to a known reactive TCR set. The reference SARS-CoV-2 TCR set was derived from MIRA and filtered for enrichment in COVID-19-positive ImmuneCODE repertoires, a step that removed public or cross-reactive TCRs. Using the MIRA antigens, annotated TCRs were further analysed by specific ORF or by position within an ORF. Breadth was defined as annotated unique rearrangements over total unique productive rearrangements; depth was the summed frequency of those rearrangements. TCR breadth was compared between groups using two-sided Wilcoxon rank-sum tests. TCRdb holds this immuneACCESS table with in-frame rearrangements only. Some clones are missing; in checked studies, unresolved V genes explain under half, and the rest has no known cause. Clone size and the V and J calls come from that table; the DNA yielded D and trimming. The sample includes roughly 350,000 clones, with around 89% observed a single time. 5% of the sample belongs to the ten largest clones.

From its cysteine to its phenylalanine, the CDR3 spans 12 amino acids. Just CDR3 DNA is preserved here, 36 bases in frame from base 1. Looking up the germline V gene yields CDR1 SGHRS and CDR2 YFSETQ. The junction carries 8 bases between V and J, which are trimmed by 2 bases and 5 bases respectively. According to the study, the label for this sample's treatment or condition signals: some 19 received Ad26.COV2.S at low or high dose, single or two shots; five or six received placebo; per-sample allocation not given. For vaccine and placebo recipients, the sequenced repertoires came from samples collected on day 63 after the first injection. Cohort 1b enrolled 25 or so adults aged 18-55 years at a single site in Boston, USA, between 29 July and 7 August 2020. As a vaccine, Ad26.COV2.S was a replication-incompetent adenovirus type 26 vector that expressed a prefusion-stabilized SARS-CoV-2 spike protein derived from the original Wuhan strain.

The TCR was taken from a person between 18 and 65 years old who received the Ad26.COV2.S COVID-19 vaccine or a placebo. This chain is built from TRBV5-1 and TRBJ2-7; TRBD2 could be the D gene, as 5 bases match. The source was peripheral blood, collected in a trial of Ad26.COV2.S vaccine versus placebo. The bases read TGCGCCAGCAGCTTCGAGGGTCACGAGCAGTACTTC. It codes for CASSFEGHEQYF. Beyond the CDR3, the reference TRBV5-1 and TRBJ2-7 genes provide the residues; the full variable domain reads: KAGVTQTPRYLIKTRGQQVTLSCSPISGHRSVSWYQQTPGQGLQFLFEYFSETQRNKGNFPGRFSGRQFSNSRSEMNVSTLELGDSALYLCASSFEGHEQYFGPGTRLTVT.